The present T cell receptor (beta chain) was sequenced within a study of shared clonotypes between healthy human individuals. Study details: Each donor's CD8 memory used one plate, CD8 naive two, each CD4 subset three. The study, taken as a whole, reports: Naive subsets typically showed greater estimated richness than memory subsets. Sampling used blood alone; tissue repertoires probably differ.

About this clone itself: The antigen remains undetermined.

The CDR3 is made up of 13 amino acids. The V gene's germline CDR1 is SGHNT and CDR2 YYREEE (reference sequence). Trimming pared 1 base from V and 5 bases from J, leaving 9 bases between. In the authors' methods: Sequence data from immunoSEQ were junction-only and lacked quality scores; consequently, filtering differed. Only in-frame clones appear in the TCRdb table, and some are missing; sequencing was by immunoSEQ multiplex PCR. V and J calls and clone size follow that table, whereas D and trimming were derived from the DNA. Here the sample spans hundreds of thousands of clones, roughly 95% being singletons.

V is TRBV5-4 and J is TRBJ1-1; D gene ambiguous. This TCR was recovered from a woman aged 25 to 39 in good health. The specimen was naive CD4+ T cells sorted from blood. Subset of the sample: CD45RA+ positively selected. The DNA of the CDR3 is TGTGCCAGCAGCTTGCTCCCTGGGACTGAAGCTTTCTTT. As protein: CASSLLPGTEAFF.